The rows below give T cell receptor beta chains drawn from one sample of a study of Graves' ophthalmopathy and Graves' hyperthyroidism. One entry per CDR3 protein, called by TCRdb with MiXCR from the multiplex PCR reads. The sample yields 350,000 to 400,000 distinct CDR3 sequences, approximately 16% seen once. Sequenced input: peripheral blood. The origin of the receptors is a woman under 30 with Graves' ophthalmopathy. Both conserved end residues are part of each CDR3.

cdr3_aa: CASSLTGVVTEAFF; v_call: TRBV28; j_call: TRBJ1-1
cdr3_aa: CASSTGAILNTEAFF; v_call: TRBV27; j_call: TRBJ1-1
cdr3_aa: CASSLGENTEAFF; v_call: TRBV12-3/TRBV12-4; j_call: TRBJ1-1
cdr3_aa: CASSLAAGETGELFF; v_call: TRBV28; j_call: TRBJ2-2
cdr3_aa: CASSSSGGGETQYF; v_call: TRBV12-3/TRBV12-4; j_call: TRBJ2-5
cdr3_aa: CASSLDAAGYTF; v_call: TRBV7-2; j_call: TRBJ1-2
cdr3_aa: CASRSGTVTYEQYF; v_call: TRBV28; j_call: TRBJ2-7
cdr3_aa: CSARAHPRDDSFNEQFF; v_call: TRBV20-1; j_call: TRBJ2-1
cdr3_aa: CASTGGQETQYF; v_call: TRBV28; j_call: TRBJ2-5
cdr3_aa: CSVERFREWNTEAFF; v_call: TRBV29-1; j_call: TRBJ1-1
cdr3_aa: CASSPKPNGTAKNIQYF; v_call: TRBV18; j_call: TRBJ2-4
cdr3_aa: CASSVARGQPNTGELFF; v_call: TRBV9; j_call: TRBJ2-2
cdr3_aa: CASRSTVAEAFF; v_call: TRBV6-2/TRBV6-3; j_call: TRBJ1-1
cdr3_aa: CASSFDGGGSSPLHF; v_call: TRBV7-9; j_call: TRBJ1-6
cdr3_aa: CASSPLTGTEAFF; v_call: TRBV18; j_call: TRBJ1-1
cdr3_aa: CSVEDGRRESRWEQYF; v_call: TRBV29-1; j_call: TRBJ2-7
cdr3_aa: CASSLPYVTEAFF; v_call: TRBV7-9; j_call: TRBJ1-1
cdr3_aa: CASSPRLSGSGDTEAFF; v_call: TRBV19; j_call: TRBJ1-1
cdr3_aa: CASSPRSYEQYF; v_call: TRBV28; j_call: TRBJ2-7
cdr3_aa: CASSPTGANVLTF; v_call: TRBV7-2; j_call: TRBJ2-6
cdr3_aa: CSARVLGAVNSPLHF; v_call: TRBV20-1; j_call: TRBJ1-6
cdr3_aa: CASSRRQGDSNQPQHF; v_call: TRBV19; j_call: TRBJ1-5
cdr3_aa: CASSSQIGQPQHF; v_call: TRBV12-3/TRBV12-4; j_call: TRBJ1-5
cdr3_aa: CAWRNLDRGPITEAFF; v_call: TRBV30; j_call: TRBJ1-1
cdr3_aa: CASSQRTRTYEQYF; v_call: TRBV6-2/TRBV6-3; j_call: TRBJ2-7
cdr3_aa: CASSYSRRRGISYEQYF; v_call: TRBV6-2/TRBV6-3; j_call: TRBJ2-7
cdr3_aa: CASSPFGWYEQYF; v_call: TRBV12-3/TRBV12-4; j_call: TRBJ2-7
cdr3_aa: CASQGGGTGELFF; v_call: TRBV9; j_call: TRBJ2-2
cdr3_aa: CASSDRRGGTYEQYF; v_call: TRBV2; j_call: TRBJ2-7
cdr3_aa: CAVPSEGIYGYTF; v_call: TRBV30; j_call: TRBJ1-2
cdr3_aa: CASSLGPVSYEQYF; v_call: TRBV5-6; j_call: TRBJ2-7
cdr3_aa: CASSIIPTARETQYF; v_call: TRBV11-2; j_call: TRBJ2-5
cdr3_aa: CASSLGYFGGETQYF; v_call: TRBV6-2/TRBV6-3; j_call: TRBJ2-5
cdr3_aa: CASSLAGGQFLPTGELFF; v_call: TRBV10-2; j_call: TRBJ2-2
cdr3_aa: CASSLLGTDGNTIYF; v_call: TRBV9; j_call: TRBJ1-3
cdr3_aa: CASSLLEYTGELFF; v_call: TRBV6-5; j_call: TRBJ2-2
cdr3_aa: CASSYSIVAGGLSYEQYF; v_call: TRBV6-2/TRBV6-3; j_call: TRBJ2-7
cdr3_aa: CASRMGTDQNQPQHF; v_call: TRBV7-6; j_call: TRBJ1-5
cdr3_aa: CASSRVSGGRTGELFF; v_call: TRBV4-1; j_call: TRBJ2-2
cdr3_aa: CATRATGQGLTGELFF; v_call: TRBV10-3; j_call: TRBJ2-2
cdr3_aa: CSARTGVLSNQPQHF; v_call: TRBV20-1; j_call: TRBJ1-5
cdr3_aa: CASIGYGDRGWTEAFF; v_call: TRBV11-2; j_call: TRBJ1-1
cdr3_aa: CAPGQGTSHGNQPQHF; v_call: TRBV30; j_call: TRBJ1-5
cdr3_aa: CASSYIGQQRETQYF; v_call: TRBV6-5; j_call: TRBJ2-5
cdr3_aa: CASSLADRLSSGANVLTF; v_call: TRBV5-4; j_call: TRBJ2-6
cdr3_aa: CASSFRQGNYQPQHF; v_call: TRBV12-3/TRBV12-4; j_call: TRBJ1-5
cdr3_aa: CASSLASGAGETQYF; v_call: TRBV7-2; j_call: TRBJ2-5
cdr3_aa: CASSPPGGIDLNSPLHF; v_call: TRBV28; j_call: TRBJ1-6
cdr3_aa: CASSGPGQAFYF; v_call: TRBV9; j_call: TRBJ1-3
cdr3_aa: CASSFYRKGQPQHF; v_call: TRBV6-2/TRBV6-3; j_call: TRBJ1-5
cdr3_aa: CASSFRRGNTGELFF; v_call: TRBV27; j_call: TRBJ2-2